This T cell receptor (beta chain) was sequenced during a study of T cells in Graves' hyperthyroidism and ophthalmopathy (dated by TCRdb to the late 2010s). Context from the whole study: Peripheral blood was collected at initial diagnosis, before any treatment. The roughly 99 discovery patients were divided at random into training and test sets in a 7:3 ratio. In addition, the study compared T-cell repertoires in thyroid tissue and in blood from five to seven Graves' hyperthyroidism patients. To identify distinguishing TCR V-J signatures, a discovery cohort of about 100 patients was used, comprising 43 with Graves' ophthalmopathy and approximately 58 with stable Graves' hyperthyroidism. TCR Vbeta CDR3 sequencing of 120 to 150 peripheral blood samples (around 45 ophthalmopathy, 75 to 80 hyperthyroidism and about 17 progressor patients) is reported in the paper. Prospective prediction of ophthalmopathy was tested in an independent validation cohort consisting of 18 to 20 hyperthyroidism patients and some 16 patients who later progressed to ophthalmopathy. After sampling, hyperthyroidism patients received methimazole starting at 30 mg daily, and ophthalmopathy patients received high-dose intravenous methylprednisolone.

In regard to this clonotype: Its antigen is currently not known. The junction differs from germline at one of its ends, possibly a read error.

Findings and caveats that apply to the study as a whole: In cross-validation, a model built on a 13 V-J signature told ophthalmopathy apart from stable hyperthyroidism with approximately 90% sensitivity and around 83% specificity, and in testing the same model reached 80%/75%. Most expanded thyroid clonotypes (frequency above 0.001) were also found in blood, which suggests that blood repertoires may mirror thyroid immune responses. No statistical method was used to set the sample size in advance, and investigators knew the group allocation. In validation, the model predicted progression to ophthalmopathy a median of 6.5 months before onset, with about 70% sensitivity and roughly 79% specificity.

Ophthalmopathy patients had moderately to severely active disease, Clinical Activity Score of at least 3, NOSPECS grade of at least 4, and duration under 3 months. Exclusion was applied to patients with uncontrolled infections, other autoimmune diseases, pregnancy or lactation. Diagnoses relied on clinical symptoms, serum thyroxine and TRAb, thyroid ultrasound and orbital computed tomography. PBMCs were separated from roughly 9.6 ml of fresh peripheral blood using Ficoll-Paque density gradient centrifugation. Total RNA was extracted with Trizol reagent, and quality was checked on an Agilent 2100 Bioanalyzer. Amplification of TCR beta CDR3 regions was carried out from RNA transcripts. The TCR CDR3 was subjected to a first round of RT-PCR using the HTBI primer set and the Qiagen OneStep RT-PCR kit. The libraries were constructed in a second round of multiplex PCR and then size-selected and purified. Libraries were sequenced paired-end with 100 bp reads on an Illumina HiSeq2000. On the authors' methods: Raw data were processed with SOAPnuke, discarding reads with adapters, uncalled bases, mean Phred below 15, or no exact constant-primer or identifier match. COPE v1.2.5 was used to merge the high-quality paired reads, and each unique nucleotide sequence was defined as a clonotype. MiTCR v1.1 was used to align the clonotypes against IMGT TRBV, TRBD and TRBJ reference segments. The analysis was restricted to V-J combinations with a frequency above 0.0001, which together covered about 99% of the repertoires. A TCS score was defined as the ratio of F50 (clonal expansion) to E x V (chaos), with BLOSUM62-based TCRdist applied between CDR3 peptides within each V-J. Welch's t-statistics and random forest reduced around 550 V-J features to 13, which were used in a naive Bayes classifier (R e1071). In-frame beta chains were kept once TCRdb had trimmed the public reads at Q25 with fastp and called clones with MiXCR. Identical CDR3 protein sequences are pooled into one entry, listed with their most common genes and DNA. V and J calls and clone size were set by TCRdb, not the authors. The sample table lists hundreds of thousands of distinct CDR3 sequences, about 14% of them with a count of one. The leading ten clones occupy approximately 29% of the sample.

Sequences SGHAT (CDR1) and FQNNGV (CDR2) are obtained from the germline V gene. Reading from cysteine to phenylalanine, the CDR3 counts 16 amino acids. Left in the record is the CDR3 DNA by itself, 48 bases read in frame from the first base. The chain couples TRBV11-2 to TRBJ2-1; the D gene is possibly TRBD1, with 6 bases matching. The sequence was obtained from a man aged 50 to 59 with Graves' ophthalmopathy. Sequenced input: blood. The DNA reads TGTGCCAGCAGACGCGACACAGGGACCTCCTACAGTGAGCAGTTCTTC. It translates as CASRRDTGTSYSEQFF.